Listed here are 9 T cell receptor beta chains from one sample, sequenced in a study of cytomegalovirus exposure and HLA in healthy donors. The PCR used 60 Vbeta and 13 Jbeta primers. The protocol was immunoSEQ multiplex PCR, while the TCRdb copy is restricted to in-frame clones and leaves out a portion. The sample has 150,000 to 200,000 clones, roughly 74% seen once. Sequences were obtained from PBMCs. The receptors originated from a middle-aged woman in good health and CMV-seropositive.

The rearrangement uses TRBV7-6 and TRBJ1-1, with 9 bases lining up with TRBD1. V lost 7 bases and J lost 3; bases outside the gene matches: 6. The CDR3 is 14 amino acids. The germline V gene has CDR1 SGHVS and CDR2 FNYEAQ. Here the CDR3 reads CASKGQGFDTEAFF. CDR3 nucleotide sequence: TGTGCCAGCAAGGGACAGGGCTTCGACACTGAAGCTTTCTTT.

The chain has TRBV28 and TRBJ1-4; perhaps TRBD1 as D (5 bases). V was pared by 10 bases and J by 8 bases, with 14 bases between. CDR1 is MDHEN and CDR2 is SYDVKM in the germline V gene. The CDR3 loop spans 12 amino acids. CDR3 sequence reads: CATDSPTEKLFF. CDR3 sequence (DNA): TGTGCCACCGACAGTCCCACCGAAAAACTGTTTTTT.

The chain recombines TRBV18 with TRBJ2-7; possibly TRBD1 for D (7 bases). The CDR3 has 15 residues. Germline CDR1 is KGHSH and CDR2 is LQKENI. V lost 3 bases, J lost 3 bases, and 15 bases lay in between. The CDR3 loop is CASSPFPGGYYEQYF. The CDR3 DNA reads as TGTGCCAGCTCACCCTTCCCAGGGGGGTACTACGAGCAGTACTTC. The full variable domain, its missing parts supplied by reference TRBV18 and TRBJ2-7, is NAGVMQNPRHLVRRRGQEARLRCSPMKGHSHVYWYRQLPEEGLKFMVYLQKENIIDESGMPKERFSAEFPKEGPSILRIQQVVRGDSAAYFCASSPFPGGYYEQYFGPGTRLTVT.

The V call is TRBV27, the J call TRBJ2-2; D gene uncertain. The CDR3 has 11 amino acids. V was clipped by 4 bases and J by 7 bases, with 4 bases between them. Germline CDR1 is MNHEY and CDR2 is SMNVEV (reference sequence). CDR3 amino acids: CASSYLGELFF. The DNA of the CDR3 is TGTGCCAGCAGTTATCTCGGGGAGCTGTTTTTT.

The gene calls are TRBV29-1 and TRBJ1-2; 10 bases match TRBD1. V lost 4 bases, J lost 5 bases, and 4 bases stayed unmatched. There are 13 residues in the CDR3. From germline, CDR1 is SQVTM and CDR2 ANQGSEA. The chain's CDR3 is CSVVLDRGYGYTF. The CDR3 nucleotides are TGCAGCGTTGTTCTGGACAGGGGGTATGGCTACACCTTC.

The rearrangement joins TRBV5-4 to TRBJ2-7, with 9 bases lining up with TRBD1. Germline V lookup: CDR1 SGHNT, CDR2 YYREEE (reference sequence). The CDR3 has 14 residues. Trimming at V came to 0 bases and at J to 7 bases, leaving 5 bases not matched to a gene. The chain's CDR3 is CASSLVQGAGEQYF. The CDR3 coding sequence is TGTGCCAGCAGCTTGGTACAGGGGGCTGGTGAGCAGTACTTC.

The chain recombines TRBV7-2 with TRBJ2-5; 7 bases map to TRBD1. The CDR3 has 16 residues. V lost 3 bases and J lost 5; bases outside the gene matches: 12. Germline CDR1 and CDR2: SGHTA and FQGNSA. The CDR3 sequence: CASSFGGRGRRETQYF. In DNA, the CDR3 is TGTGCCAGCAGCTTTGGGGGCAGGGGGAGACGGGAGACCCAGTACTTC.

V and J are TRBV14 and TRBJ2-1, with TRBD2 matching 7 bases. CDR1 is SGHDN, CDR2 FVKESK, per germline. With 1 base clipped from V and 15 bases from J, the junction kept 9 bases outside the gene matches. The CDR3 covers 13 residues. The CDR3 bases are TGTGCCAGCAGCCAAGTCTCCGGACTAGTGCCGTTCTTC. Translating it yields CASSQVSGLVPFF.

The rearrangement uses TRBV29-1 and TRBJ2-4, with 13 nucleotides matching TRBD2. There are 16 residues in the CDR3. The germline gives CDR1 SQVTM, CDR2 ANQGSEA. V lost 1 base and J lost 0; bases outside the gene matches: 0. Written as DNA, the CDR3 is TGCAGCGTTGAAGGGACTAGCGGGGGAGCCAAAAACATTCAGTACTTC. As protein: CSVEGTSGGAKNIQYF. Looking up the rest from reference TRBV29-1 and TRBJ2-4 gives the full variable domain: SAVISQKPSRDICQRGTSLTIQCQVDSQVTMMFWYRQQPGQSLTLIATANQGSEATYESGFVIDKFPISRPNLTFSTLTVSNMSPEDSSIYLCSVEGTSGGAKNIQYFGAGTRLSVL.